This TCR beta chain was captured by sequencing in a study of T cell repertoires in ileal Crohn's disease. Time point noted: neoterminal ileum biopsy at postoperative endoscopy, about 6 months after surgery. Study-level points and caveats: Compared with non-smokers, active smokers at surgery showed more clonal expansions.

Trimming left V 1 base short and J 2 bases short, with 8 bases between. Per germline, CDR1 MNHNS and CDR2 SASEGT. This CDR3 comprises 14 residues. Assay: immunoSEQ multiplex PCR; the TCRdb copy retains only in-frame clones and omits some. Among about 12,000 clones listed, around 69% were seen once. This clone is judged medium-sized (0.01 to 0.1%). Its specificity is unknown. The specimen was ileal tissue. The source of this sequence is an adult with Crohn's disease. This rearrangement joins TRBV6-1 to TRBJ1-1; tentatively, D is TRBD1 (5 bases). The CDR3 here is CASSEGGGNTEAFF. The CDR3 region has the DNA TGTGCCAGCAGTGAAGGTGGGGGTAACACTGAAGCTTTCTTT.